Listed below are T cell receptor beta chains from one sample, sequenced in a study of shared clonotypes between healthy human individuals. Profiling relied on immunoSEQ multiplex PCR, and the TCRdb table lists in-frame clones only, not all of them. The sample carries around 690,000 clones, 90% recorded once. Sequencing input: memory CD8+ T cells from PBMCs. Receptor source: a man aged 18 to 29 in good health. Some clones in this sample may be carry-over from other donors' samples. CDR3s include the opening cysteine and the closing phenylalanine or tryptophan. D genes are given only for firm matches. Where a row states a size, it is once, few, many or the class of an expanded clone; other rows omit it.

V gene	J gene	clone size	D gene	CDR3 protein	CDR3 DNA
TRBV5-1	TRBJ2-7	once	TRBD1	CASSLATGPFYEQYF	TGCGCCAGCAGCTTGGCGACAGGGCCCTTCTACGAGCAGTACTTC
TRBV19	TRBJ2-5	NA	TRBD1	CASSTGQIQETQYF	TGTGCCAGTAGCACGGGACAGATCCAAGAGACCCAGTACTTC
TRBV13	TRBJ2-7	NA	NA	CASSFRDSYEQYF	TGTGCCAGCAGCTTTAGGGACTCCTACGAGCAGTACTTC
TRBV5-8	TRBJ2-7	NA	NA	CASSLGAGSGVEQYF	TGTGCCAGCAGCTTGGGTGCGGGCAGTGGAGTCGAGCAGTACTTC
TRBV27	TRBJ2-7	NA	NA	CASSLRGTGHYEQYF	TGTGCCAGCAGTTTAAGAGGGACGGGCCACTACGAGCAGTACTTC
TRBV28	TRBJ2-2	NA	NA	CASSLGGTSTGELFF	TGTGCCAGCAGTTTAGGGGGGACGAGCACCGGGGAGCTGTTTTTT
TRBV13	TRBJ2-7	NA	TRBD2	CASSSLGGRAYEQYF	TGTGCCAGCAGCTCCCTCGGGGGGAGGGCCTACGAGCAGTACTTC
TRBV27	TRBJ2-3	NA	NA	CASSSRVDTRTDTQYF	TGTGCCAGCAGTTCAAGGGTGGACACACGCACAGATACGCAGTATTTT
TRBV4-1	TRBJ1-2	NA	NA	CASSQTPASYGYTF	TGCGCCAGCAGCCAAACCCCCGCTAGCTATGGCTACACCTTC
TRBV6-1	TRBJ2-7	NA	NA	CASGGTYEQYF	TGTGCCAGCGGCGGTACATACGAGCAGTACTTC
TRBV6-1	TRBJ2-7	NA	NA	CASSDPASADYEQYF	TGTGCCAGCAGCGACCCAGCTAGCGCCGACTACGAGCAGTACTTC
TRBV28	TRBJ1-5	NA	TRBD1	CASRDRGGNQPQHF	TGTGCCAGCAGGGACAGGGGAGGCAATCAGCCCCAGCATTTT
TRBV29-1	TRBJ2-2	NA	TRBD2	CSVESGGRATGELFF	TGCAGCGTTGAAAGCGGGGGGCGAGCCACCGGGGAGCTGTTTTTT
TRBV30	TRBJ1-4	NA	NA	CAWSVMSGVDEKLFF	TGTGCCTGGAGTGTAATGTCGGGGGTTGATGAAAAACTGTTTTTT
TRBV11-2	TRBJ2-5	NA	TRBD2	CASSRHRGGKKETQYF	TGTGCCAGCAGCCGGCACCGCGGGGGAAAGAAAGAGACCCAGTACTTC
TRBV9	TRBJ1-1	few	NA	CASSVGGVNTEAFF	TGTGCCAGCAGCGTAGGCGGGGTGAACACTGAAGCTTTCTTT
TRBV9	TRBJ2-7	NA	NA	CASSVGGSSYEQYF	TGTGCCAGCAGCGTAGGCGGCAGTTCCTACGAGCAGTACTTC
TRBV27	TRBJ1-6	NA	TRBD1	CASSLSGAGGSPLHF	TGTGCCAGCAGTTTATCAGGAGCAGGGGGTTCACCCCTCCACTTT
TRBV19	TRBJ1-3	NA	NA	CAIRGSSGNTIYF	TGTGCCATTAGAGGGAGCTCTGGAAACACCATATATTTT
TRBV7-9	TRBJ2-3	NA	TRBD2	CASSSASGGSTDTQYF	TGTGCCAGCAGCTCCGCCTCGGGGGGGAGCACAGATACGCAGTATTTT
TRBV5-6	TRBJ2-7	NA	NA	CASSLLSVDEQYF	TGTGCCAGCAGCTTGCTTTCAGTGGACGAGCAGTACTTC
TRBV27	TRBJ2-1	NA	NA	CASRASPNEQFF	TGTGCCAGCAGGGCTAGTCCAAATGAGCAGTTCTTC